A selection of T cell receptor beta chains follows, all from one sample in a study of blood T cell repertoires in COVID-19. TCRdb keeps only in-frame clones here, not all; method: immunoSEQ multiplex PCR. The sample lists a few hundred thousand clones, more than 75% occurring once. Sequencing used peripheral blood. The receptors shown here come from a woman between 25 and 40 years old with COVID-19, enrolled during active disease. Both conserved end residues are part of each CDR3. D genes are given only for firm matches. Clone size is stated in some rows and not others, as once, few, many or a class when expanded.

V: TRBV2; length: 12; D: -; size: -; J: TRBJ2-7; DNA: TGTGCCAGCAGGGTCGACAGTGACGAGCAGTACTTC; CDR3: CASRVDSDEQYF
V: TRBV27; length: 17; D: -; size: -; J: TRBJ2-1; DNA: TGTGCCAGCAGTTCACCGGAGGGCCGGGGCTCCTACAATGAGCAGTTCTTC; CDR3: CASSSPEGRGSYNEQFF
V: TRBV1; length: 17; D: -; size: -; J: TRBJ2-2; DNA: TGCACCAGCAGCCATACCGAACTAGCGGGAGTTATCGGGGAGCTGTTTTTT; CDR3: CTSSHTELAGVIGELFF
V: TRBV14; length: 15; D: TRBD2; size: -; J: TRBJ2-5; DNA: TGTGCCAGCAGCCAAGATGGGGGGGATCAAGAGACCCAGTACTTC; CDR3: CASSQDGGDQETQYF
V: TRBV9; length: 14; D: -; size: -; J: TRBJ2-1; DNA: TGTGCCAGCAGCGTATCAGGAGGAGACAATGAGCAGTTCTTC; CDR3: CASSVSGGDNEQFF
V: TRBV28; length: 14; D: -; size: few; J: TRBJ1-4; DNA: TGTGCCAGCAGTTGGACAGCAACTAATGAAAAACTGTTTTTT; CDR3: CASSWTATNEKLFF
V: TRBV7-9; length: 14; D: TRBD1; size: -; J: TRBJ1-1; DNA: TGTGCCAGCAGCTTAGCACAGGGGAGAGCTGAAGCTTTCTTT; CDR3: CASSLAQGRAEAFF
V: TRBV28; length: 17; D: -; size: -; J: TRBJ2-7; DNA: TGTGCCAGCAGTTCCCCGGGGGACAGAGGGGGCAGTTACGAGCAGTACTTC; CDR3: CASSSPGDRGGSYEQYF
V: TRBV7-9; length: 17; D: TRBD2; size: -; J: TRBJ2-7; DNA: TGTGCCAGCAGCCGAATTGGGACTAGCGGATTCCTCTACGAGCAGTACTTC; CDR3: CASSRIGTSGFLYEQYF
V: TRBV19; length: 13; D: TRBD1; size: once; J: TRBJ1-2; DNA: TGTGCCAGTAGTATCACAGGGGGCTATGGCTACACCTTC; CDR3: CASSITGGYGYTF
V: TRBV7-2; length: 15; D: TRBD1; size: -; J: TRBJ2-2; DNA: TGTGCCAGCAGCTTAAGGGGACAGACTACCGGGGAGCTGTTTTTT; CDR3: CASSLRGQTTGELFF
V: TRBV14; length: 16; D: TRBD2; size: -; J: TRBJ2-1; DNA: TGTGCCAGCAGCCTGGAGAAGGCGGGAGCTGGGATGGTGCAGTTCTTC; CDR3: CASSLEKAGAGMVQFF
V: TRBV5-6; length: 15; D: -; size: once; J: TRBJ2-3; DNA: TGTGCCAGCAGCTTGGCCCGTCTAGCCACAGATACGCAGTATTTT; CDR3: CASSLARLATDTQYF
V: TRBV4-1; length: 17; D: TRBD2; size: few; J: TRBJ2-7; DNA: TGCGCCAGCAGCCAAGACCGCGGACTAGCGGGAGGGCGGGAGCAGTACTTC; CDR3: CASSQDRGLAGGREQYF
V: TRBV4-1; length: 15; D: TRBD1; size: -; J: TRBJ1-2; DNA: TGCGCCAGCTTATCCGGCAGGGACAGGGATCGGAGCTACACCTTC; CDR3: CASLSGRDRDRSYTF
V: TRBV18; length: 15; D: TRBD1; size: -; J: TRBJ1-5; DNA: TGTGCCAGCTCACAAGGACAGGGGCGTTATCAGCCCCAGCATTTT; CDR3: CASSQGQGRYQPQHF
V: TRBV24-1; length: 16; D: -; size: -; J: TRBJ2-3; DNA: TGTGCCACCAGTGATTTTCGGGGAGTAGGCACAGATACGCAGTATTTT; CDR3: CATSDFRGVGTDTQYF
V: TRBV6-5; length: 14; D: -; size: -; J: TRBJ2-7; DNA: TGTGCCAGCAGTTACGGGACTGGACACTACGAGCAGTACTTC; CDR3: CASSYGTGHYEQYF
V: TRBV7-3; length: 17; D: TRBD2; size: -; J: TRBJ2-2; DNA: TGTGCCTGCTCCAAGGGAGCGGGAATAAGGAGCACCGGGGAGCTGTTTTTT; CDR3: CACSKGAGIRSTGELFF
V: TRBV7-9; length: 16; D: -; size: -; J: TRBJ1-3; DNA: TGTGCCAGCAGCCCAAAGGGACTGAGCTCTGGAAACACCATATATTTT; CDR3: CASSPKGLSSGNTIYF
V: TRBV4-3; length: 14; D: -; size: -; J: TRBJ2-2; DNA: TGCGCCAGCAGCCAAGATCCCTCGGTTGGGGAGCTGTTTTTT; CDR3: CASSQDPSVGELFF
V: TRBV2; length: 16; D: TRBD2; size: -; J: TRBJ2-1; DNA: TGTGCCAGCAGTATGTGGCAGTCTAGCGGTTACAATGAGCAGTTCTTC; CDR3: CASSMWQSSGYNEQFF
V: TRBV3-1/TRBV3-2; length: 11; D: -; size: once; J: TRBJ2-7; DNA: TGTGCCAGCAGCCAAGTATACGAGCAGTACTTC; CDR3: CASSQVYEQYF
V: TRBV29-1; length: 16; D: -; size: -; J: TRBJ2-6; DNA: TGCAGCGTTGATGGTGACAGCCCCTCTGGGGCCAACGTCCTGACTTTC; CDR3: CSVDGDSPSGANVLTF
V: TRBV11-2; length: 18; D: TRBD2; size: -; J: TRBJ2-2; DNA: TGTGCCAGCAGCTTAGGACCGGCTAGCGGGAGCGGGGACGGGGAGCTGTTTTTT; CDR3: CASSLGPASGSGDGELFF
V: TRBV2; length: 12; D: -; size: -; J: TRBJ2-7; DNA: TGTGCCAGCAGTGAAGAGAGCTACGAGCAGTACTTC; CDR3: CASSEESYEQYF
V: TRBV6-5; length: 16; D: TRBD2; size: -; J: TRBJ2-2; DNA: TGTGCCAGCAGTTACGGTGCGGGAGGGTTGACCGGGGAGCTGTTTTTT; CDR3: CASSYGAGGLTGELFF
V: TRBV9; length: 13; D: TRBD1; size: -; J: TRBJ1-2; DNA: TGTGCCAGCAGCGGTGGACAGGGCTATGGCTACACCTTC; CDR3: CASSGGQGYGYTF
V: TRBV27; length: 14; D: TRBD2; size: -; J: TRBJ2-3; DNA: TGTGCCAGCAAAGTGGGAGGGAGGGCAGATACGCAGTATTTT; CDR3: CASKVGGRADTQYF
V: TRBV19; length: 14; D: TRBD1; size: -; J: TRBJ2-7; DNA: TGTGCCAGTACTACAGGGGTTGAGAATAGCGAGCAGTACTTC; CDR3: CASTTGVENSEQYF
V: TRBV5-1; length: 14; D: -; size: -; J: TRBJ2-7; DNA: TGCGCCAGCAGCTCGGGGACACTCTCCTACGAGCAGTACTTC; CDR3: CASSSGTLSYEQYF
V: TRBV21-1; length: 15; D: -; size: -; J: TRBJ1-5; DNA: TGTGCCAGCAGCAAATTTCGGCACAGGGTCGTGCCCCAGCATTTT; CDR3: CASSKFRHRVVPQHF
V: TRBV5-4; length: 15; D: -; size: once; J: TRBJ1-2; DNA: TGTGCCAGCAGCTTGGGAAGAGGAGATTTCTATGGCTACACCTTC; CDR3: CASSLGRGDFYGYTF
V: TRBV6-6; length: 18; D: -; size: -; J: TRBJ2-1; DNA: TGTGCCAGCAGTCCGGTACTTGGGAGGCTAGCGCAACACAATGAGCAGTTCTTC; CDR3: CASSPVLGRLAQHNEQFF
V: TRBV14; length: 15; D: -; size: -; J: TRBJ2-7; DNA: TGTGCCAGCAGCCAAGATCTTAGACAGGTCCACGAGCAGTACTTC; CDR3: CASSQDLRQVHEQYF
V: TRBV7-2; length: 14; D: TRBD1; size: once; J: TRBJ2-5; DNA: TGTGCCAGCAGCCTACAGGGGGCGAGAAAGACCCAGTACTTC; CDR3: CASSLQGARKTQYF
V: TRBV2; length: 16; D: TRBD2; size: -; J: TRBJ2-1; DNA: TGTGCCAGCAGTGACTCAAAGACTAGCGGATACAATGAGCAGTTCTTC; CDR3: CASSDSKTSGYNEQFF
V: TRBV27; length: 14; D: TRBD1; size: once; J: TRBJ1-2; DNA: TGTGCCAGCAGTTTCGAGGGGGCCGGCTATGGCTACACCTTC; CDR3: CASSFEGAGYGYTF
V: TRBV4-1; length: 13; D: -; size: -; J: TRBJ2-7; DNA: TGCGCCAGCAGCCAAGATCACCGGGGCGAGCAGTACTTC; CDR3: CASSQDHRGEQYF
V: TRBV28; length: 15; D: -; size: few; J: TRBJ1-5; DNA: TGTGCCAGCAGTAAGGTTGGTGGCGGAGGACAGCCCCAGCATTTT; CDR3: CASSKVGGGGQPQHF
V: TRBV19; length: 16; D: -; size: -; J: TRBJ1-5; DNA: TGTGCCAGTAGTTCCCCCCTCCGACAGCGTAATCAGCCCCAGCATTTT; CDR3: CASSSPLRQRNQPQHF
V: TRBV7-9; length: 12; D: -; size: -; J: TRBJ2-7; DNA: TGTGCCAGCAGCCCTAAAGGGGAAGAGCAGTACTTC; CDR3: CASSPKGEEQYF
V: TRBV28; length: 15; D: -; size: -; J: TRBJ2-3; DNA: TGTGCCAGCAGTTTTTCGTATTCAGGGATAGATACGCAGTATTTT; CDR3: CASSFSYSGIDTQYF
V: TRBV30; length: 13; D: TRBD1; size: -; J: TRBJ2-7; DNA: TGTGCCTGGAGCCCGGACAGGGGCCACGAGCAGTACTTC; CDR3: CAWSPDRGHEQYF
V: TRBV19; length: 15; D: TRBD2; size: -; J: TRBJ2-3; DNA: TGTGCCAGTTCTTTTAGTCGGGGGGGCACAGATACGCAGTATTTT; CDR3: CASSFSRGGTDTQYF
V: TRBV4-3; length: 16; D: TRBD2; size: -; J: TRBJ2-1; DNA: TGCGCCAGCAGCCAAGGTACTAGCGGGATTTACAATGAGCAGTTCTTC; CDR3: CASSQGTSGIYNEQFF
V: TRBV5-1; length: 15; D: TRBD1; size: once; J: TRBJ1-1; DNA: TGCGCCAGCAGCTTGGATCCGACAGGGGCCACTGAAGCTTTCTTT; CDR3: CASSLDPTGATEAFF
V: TRBV19; length: 14; D: -; size: -; J: TRBJ2-3; DNA: TGTGCCAGTAAGGGTAGCGTCATGATGGATACGCAGTATTTT; CDR3: CASKGSVMMDTQYF
V: TRBV15; length: 16; D: -; size: -; J: TRBJ2-1; DNA: TGTGCCACCAGCAGAGTAACTAGAGGGGGTTACAATGAGCAGTTCTTC; CDR3: CATSRVTRGGYNEQFF
V: TRBV6-5; length: 12; D: -; size: -; J: TRBJ2-7; DNA: TGTGCCAGCAGATCGGGCTCCTACGAGCAGTACTTC; CDR3: CASRSGSYEQYF
V: TRBV30; length: 15; D: TRBD2; size: -; J: TRBJ2-2; DNA: TGTGCCTGGAGCGGACTAGCGAAGAACACCGGGGAGCTGTTTTTT; CDR3: CAWSGLAKNTGELFF
V: TRBV7-2; length: 14; D: -; size: few; J: TRBJ2-1; DNA: TGTGCCAGCAGCTTCACTAGTATCTACAATGAGCAGTTCTTC; CDR3: CASSFTSIYNEQFF
V: TRBV6-4; length: 18; D: TRBD2; size: -; J: TRBJ2-7; DNA: TGTGCCAGCCCCCAGGGACTAGCGGGAGAGCACTCCTCCTACGAGCAGTACTTC; CDR3: CASPQGLAGEHSSYEQYF
V: TRBV2; length: 12; D: -; size: -; J: TRBJ2-7; DNA: TGTGCCACAAGAAGTGGGGCGATCGGGCAGTACTTC; CDR3: CATRSGAIGQYF
V: TRBV5-1; length: 16; D: TRBD1; size: few; J: TRBJ2-7; DNA: TGCGCCAGCAGCCTAATGACAGGGCTCGTCTCCTACGAGCAGTACTTC; CDR3: CASSLMTGLVSYEQYF
V: TRBV7-8; length: 16; D: TRBD2; size: -; J: TRBJ2-5; DNA: TGTGCCAGCAGCTCTGATTCGAGCGGGAGATCAGAGACCCAGTACTTC; CDR3: CASSSDSSGRSETQYF
V: TRBV6-4; length: 13; D: -; size: -; J: TRBJ2-3; DNA: TGTGCCAGCAGTGCTTCGGTGTGGGATACGCAGTATTTT; CDR3: CASSASVWDTQYF